This T cell receptor (beta chain) was identified during a study of read filtering for tumor transcriptome and immune sequencing. Study in general: By R-ISS, stages I, II and III held 8, 16 and 7 patients. Per sample, TCR-region reads ranged about 4.05 to 10.27 million by IR-seq, roughly 75 to 1,400 by RNA-seq. General observations from the study: This fraction held mixed bone marrow immune cells after CD138-negative sorting. Compared with RNA-seq, IR-seq gave much higher clonotype depth and reliability.

For this clonotype: What it binds is unknown. The germline gene is not matched at one end of the junction; a read error may be the cause.

Germline V CDR1 and CDR2: SNHLY, FYNNEI. The CDR3 runs 15 residues. From roughly 390 ng of RNA, a library with molecular barcoded alpha/delta and beta/gamma adaptors was made. TCRdb reanalysed the reads using MiXCR and keeps one entry per CDR3 protein. The sample contains about 39,000 distinct CDR3 sequences, 13% to 15% of which appear only once. This sequence joins TRBV2 and TRBJ1-3; 12 bases line up with TRBD1. Material: a population of CD138-negative cells sorted from bone marrow. This receptor was taken from a donor at least 40 years old with multiple myeloma. The CDR3, as DNA: TGTGCCAGCAGGGGGACAGGGGGCTCTGGAGACACCATATATTTT. It yields the protein CASRGTGGSGDTIYF.